Shown below are 8 T cell receptor beta chains from a single sample sequenced in a study of blood T cell repertoires in COVID-19. Sequencing was performed with immunoSEQ multiplex PCR; in TCRdb, only in-frame clones are kept and a portion is missing. The data contain hundreds of thousands of clones, over 80% of them seen just once; the ten biggest clones take up 25% to 35%. Material: peripheral blood. These receptor sequences come from a middle-aged man with acute or convalescent COVID-19.

V and J are TRBV28 and TRBJ1-6, with D maybe TRBD1 (6 bases). This CDR3 spans 14 amino acids. Germline V lookup: CDR1 MDHEN, CDR2 SYDVKM. The V and J ends lost 10 bases and 7 bases respectively, with 17 bases between them. The CDR3 DNA reads TGTGCCACAACCCCGGACAGCTTAAATTCACCCCTCCACTTT. It translates to CATTPDSLNSPLHF.

V usage is TRBV21-1 and J usage is TRBJ1-2; the table's D gene call, TRBD1, was not cross checked with the DNA. TRBV21-1 is labeled a pseudogene. The CDR3 extends over 12 amino acids. The CDR3 spells CASSPGFYGYTF. The CDR3 nucleotides read TGTGCCAGCAGCCCAGGTTTCTATGGCTACACCTTC.

This chain links TRBV29-1 with TRBJ1-2; TRBD1 matches at 8 bases. This CDR3 has 11 amino acids. V trimming: 1 base; J trimming: 13 bases; junction bases outside the gene matches: 5. The V gene's germline CDR1 is SQVTM and CDR2 ANQGSEA. This CDR3 reads CSVEAGQGPTF. For the CDR3, the DNA is TGCAGCGTTGAAGCTGGACAGGGACCCACCTTC.

About this clone itself: One junction end disagrees with the germline gene, perhaps due to a read error. In nucleotides, the CDR3 is TGTGCCAGCAGCTTAGCGATCAGCGGCCCCCTACTGTTC. Amino acid sequence: CASSLAISGPLLF. The V call is TRBV7-6, the J call TRBJ2-7, with D maybe TRBD2 (5 bases). The length of the CDR3 is 13 residues. Germline CDR1 is SGHVS and CDR2 is FNYEAQ.

The chain recombines TRBV5-5 with TRBJ1-3, with no clear D. Looked up from germline, CDR1 is SGHKS and CDR2 is YYEKEE (reference sequence). The length of the CDR3 is 14 residues. The germline V and J ends were trimmed by 2 bases and 8 bases, with 14 bases remaining between them. This chain's CDR3 is CASSLQIGPDTIYF. The DNA for the CDR3 is TGTGCCAGCAGCTTACAGATTGGGCCAGACACCATATATTTT.

The chain joins TRBV7-2 to TRBJ1-2; D possibly corresponds to TRBD1 (5 bases). CDR3 length: 14 amino acids. The V gene lost 5 bases and the J gene lost 3 bases, with 13 bases spanning the gap. The germline CDR1 and CDR2 sequences are SGHTA and FQGNSA. CDR3 nucleotides: TGTGCCAGCAGCCGGGCAGGGCCCGACTATGGCTACACCTTC. This translates into CASSRAGPDYGYTF.

The chain links TRBV7-8 to TRBJ2-3; 10 bases are a match to TRBD1. Trimming cost V 3 bases and J 4 bases; bases outside gene matches: 4. Germline CDR1 SGHVS, CDR2 FQNEAQ. The CDR3 runs to 15 residues. CDR3 coding DNA: TGTGCCAGCAGCTTTGACAGGGGGCAGGCAGATACGCAGTATTTT. Amino acid sequence: CASSFDRGQADTQYF.

This chain connects TRBV5-4 to TRBJ2-3; the match to TRBD1 covers 7 bases. CDR1 is SGHNT and CDR2 is YYREEE in the germline V gene (reference sequence). The CDR3 length is 16 residues. Germline trimming cut 2 bases from V and 1 base from J; bases unmatched to any gene: 7. The CDR3 is CASSFDRARGTDTQYF. The CDR3 nucleotides read TGTGCCAGCAGCTTCGACAGGGCTAGGGGCACAGATACGCAGTATTTT. Based on the CDR3 plus reference TRBV5-4 and TRBJ2-3, the full variable domain is ETGVTQSPTHLIKTRGQQVTLRCSSQSGHNTVSWYQQALGQGPQFIFQYYREEENGRGNFPPRFSGLQFPNYSSELNVNALELDDSALYLCASSFDRARGTDTQYFGPGTRLTVL.